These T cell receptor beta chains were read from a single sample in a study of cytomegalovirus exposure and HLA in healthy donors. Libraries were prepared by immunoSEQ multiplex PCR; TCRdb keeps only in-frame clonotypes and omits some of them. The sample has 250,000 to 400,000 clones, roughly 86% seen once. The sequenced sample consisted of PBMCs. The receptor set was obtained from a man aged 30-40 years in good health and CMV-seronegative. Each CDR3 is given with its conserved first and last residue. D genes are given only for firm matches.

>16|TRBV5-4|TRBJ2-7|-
TGTGCCAGCAGCCCCCAGGGACTCCTCGACCCCATGGAGCAGTACTTC
CASSPQGLLDPMEQYF
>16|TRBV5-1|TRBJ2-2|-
TGCGCCAGCAGCTTGGAACCTCCGGGAGCCACCGGGGAGCTGTTTTTT
CASSLEPPGATGELFF
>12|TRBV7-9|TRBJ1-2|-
TGTGCCAGCAGCCACCCGGGAGGCGGCTTCTCCTTC
CASSHPGGGFSF
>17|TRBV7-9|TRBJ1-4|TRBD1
TGTGCCAGCAGCCCATCACCAGGACAGGGGGTTTATGAAAAACTGTTTTTT
CASSPSPGQGVYEKLFF
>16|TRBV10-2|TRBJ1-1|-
TGCGCCAGCAGGCCGGGGTACAGGGAGGGGATCACTGAAGCTTTCTTT
CASRPGYREGITEAFF
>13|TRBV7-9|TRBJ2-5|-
TGTGCCAGCAGCTTAGCAGTTGAGGAGACCCAGTACTTC
CASSLAVEETQYF
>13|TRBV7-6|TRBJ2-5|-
TGTGCCAGCAGCTTAGCCCCGGTGGGAGCCCAGTACTTC
CASSLAPVGAQYF
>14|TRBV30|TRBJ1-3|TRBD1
TGTGCCTGGAGAGACAGGGGGCGGGGAAACACCATATATTTT
CAWRDRGRGNTIYF
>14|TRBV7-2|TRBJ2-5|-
TGTGCCAGCAGCTCGGGACTCACCTCGGGGGCCCAGTACTTC
CASSSGLTSGAQYF
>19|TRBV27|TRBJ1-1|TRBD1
TGTGCCAGCAGTTTATACCCCGAGGGTCTTGGACAGGGGGTTACTGAAGCTTTCTTT
CASSLYPEGLGQGVTEAFF
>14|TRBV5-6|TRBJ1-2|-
TGTGCCAGCAGCCTTGTTGAGAGGAACTATGGCTACACCTTC
CASSLVERNYGYTF